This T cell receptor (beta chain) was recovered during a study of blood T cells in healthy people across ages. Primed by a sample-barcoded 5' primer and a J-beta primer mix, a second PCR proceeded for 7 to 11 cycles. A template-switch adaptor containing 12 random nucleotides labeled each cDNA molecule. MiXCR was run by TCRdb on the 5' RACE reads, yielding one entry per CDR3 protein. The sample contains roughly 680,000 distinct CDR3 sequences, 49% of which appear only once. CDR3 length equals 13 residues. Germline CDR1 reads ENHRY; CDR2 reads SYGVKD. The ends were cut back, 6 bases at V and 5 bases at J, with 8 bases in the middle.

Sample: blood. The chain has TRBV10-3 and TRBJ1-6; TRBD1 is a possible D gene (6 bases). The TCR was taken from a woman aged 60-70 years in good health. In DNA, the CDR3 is TGTGCCATCAGGGACAGCGATAATTCACCCCTCCACTTT. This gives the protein CAIRDSDNSPLHF.